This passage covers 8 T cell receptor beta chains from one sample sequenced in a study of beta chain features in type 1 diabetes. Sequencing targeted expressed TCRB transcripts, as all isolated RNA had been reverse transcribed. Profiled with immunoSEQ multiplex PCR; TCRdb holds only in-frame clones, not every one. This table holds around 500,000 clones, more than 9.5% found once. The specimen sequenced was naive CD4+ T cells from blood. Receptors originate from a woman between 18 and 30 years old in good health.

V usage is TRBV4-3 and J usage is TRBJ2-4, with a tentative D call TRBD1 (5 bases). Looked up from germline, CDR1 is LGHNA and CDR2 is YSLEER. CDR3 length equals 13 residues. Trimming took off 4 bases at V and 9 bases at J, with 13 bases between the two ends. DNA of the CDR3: TGCGCCAGCAGCCGCGACAGTGCTGGCATTCAGTACTTC. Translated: CASSRDSAGIQYF.

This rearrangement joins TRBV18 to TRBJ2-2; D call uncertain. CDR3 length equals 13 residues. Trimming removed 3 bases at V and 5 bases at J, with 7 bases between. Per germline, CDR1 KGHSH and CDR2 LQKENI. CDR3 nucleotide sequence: TGTGCCAGCTCACCTTCGGTTACCGGGGAGCTGTTTTTT. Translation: CASSPSVTGELFF.

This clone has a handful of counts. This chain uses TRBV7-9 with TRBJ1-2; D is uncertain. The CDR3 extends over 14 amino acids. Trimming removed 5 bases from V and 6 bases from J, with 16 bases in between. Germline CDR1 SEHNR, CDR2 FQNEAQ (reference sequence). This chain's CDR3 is CASSPAGARDGYTF. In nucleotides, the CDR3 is TGTGCCAGCAGCCCCGCGGGCGCTCGGGATGGCTACACCTTC.

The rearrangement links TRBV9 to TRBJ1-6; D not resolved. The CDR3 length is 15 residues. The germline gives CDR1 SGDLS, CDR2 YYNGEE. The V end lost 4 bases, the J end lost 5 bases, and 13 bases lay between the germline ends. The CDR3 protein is CASSTRTENNSPLHF. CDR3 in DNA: TGTGCCAGCAGCACCCGGACGGAGAATAATTCACCCCTCCACTTT.

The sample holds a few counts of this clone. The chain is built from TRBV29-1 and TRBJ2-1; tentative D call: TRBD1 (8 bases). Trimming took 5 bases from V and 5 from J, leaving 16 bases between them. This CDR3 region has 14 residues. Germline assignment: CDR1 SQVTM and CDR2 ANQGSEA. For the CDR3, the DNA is TGCAGCGTTTATCCCACAGGGGGGGACAATGAGCAGTTCTTC. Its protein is CSVYPTGGDNEQFF.

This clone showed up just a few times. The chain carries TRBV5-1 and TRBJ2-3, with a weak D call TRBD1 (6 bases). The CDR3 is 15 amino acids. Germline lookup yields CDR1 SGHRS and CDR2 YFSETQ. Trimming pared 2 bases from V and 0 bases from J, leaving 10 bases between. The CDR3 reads CASSFRGQSTDTQYF. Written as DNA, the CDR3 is TGCGCCAGCAGCTTCAGGGGACAAAGCACAGATACGCAGTATTTT.

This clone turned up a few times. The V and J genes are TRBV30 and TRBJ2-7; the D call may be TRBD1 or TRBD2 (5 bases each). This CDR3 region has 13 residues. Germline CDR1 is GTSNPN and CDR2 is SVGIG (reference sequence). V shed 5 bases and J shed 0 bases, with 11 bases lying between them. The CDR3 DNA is TGTGCCTGGGCGAAAGGGACCTCCTACGAGCAGTACTTC. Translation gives CAWAKGTSYEQYF.

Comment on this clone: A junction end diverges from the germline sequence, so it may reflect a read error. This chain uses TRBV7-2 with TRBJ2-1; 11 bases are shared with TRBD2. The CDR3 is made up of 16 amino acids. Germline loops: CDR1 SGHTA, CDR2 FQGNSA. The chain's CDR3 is CASSLAGTSGYNEQFF. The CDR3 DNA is TGTGCCAGCAGCCTAGCCGGGACTAGCGGATACAATGAGCAGTTCTTC.